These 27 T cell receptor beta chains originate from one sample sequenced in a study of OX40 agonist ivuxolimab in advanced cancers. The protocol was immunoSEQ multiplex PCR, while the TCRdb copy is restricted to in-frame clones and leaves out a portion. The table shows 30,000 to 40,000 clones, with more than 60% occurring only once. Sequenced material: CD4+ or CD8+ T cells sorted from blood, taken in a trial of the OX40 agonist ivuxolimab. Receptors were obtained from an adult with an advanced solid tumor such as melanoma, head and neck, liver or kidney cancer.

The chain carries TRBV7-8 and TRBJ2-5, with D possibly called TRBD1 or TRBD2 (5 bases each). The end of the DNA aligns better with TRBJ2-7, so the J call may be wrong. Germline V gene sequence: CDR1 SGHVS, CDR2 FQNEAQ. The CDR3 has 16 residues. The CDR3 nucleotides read TGTGCCAGCAGCTGGACCCCCGGGACCGAGGACTACGAGCAGTACTTC. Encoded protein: CASSWTPGTEDYEQYF.

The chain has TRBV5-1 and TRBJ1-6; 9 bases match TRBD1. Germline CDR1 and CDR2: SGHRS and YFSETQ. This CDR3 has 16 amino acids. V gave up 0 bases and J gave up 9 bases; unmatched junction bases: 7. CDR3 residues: CASSLERGTGSSPLHF. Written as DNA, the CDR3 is TGCGCCAGCAGCTTGGAGCGGGGGACAGGGAGTTCACCCCTCCACTTT.

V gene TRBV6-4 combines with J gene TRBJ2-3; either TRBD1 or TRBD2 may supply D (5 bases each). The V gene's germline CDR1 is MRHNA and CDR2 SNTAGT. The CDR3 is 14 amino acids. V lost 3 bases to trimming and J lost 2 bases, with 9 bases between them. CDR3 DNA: TGTGCCAGCAGTGAGGGGGACCACACAGATACGCAGTATTTT. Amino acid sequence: CASSEGDHTDTQYF.

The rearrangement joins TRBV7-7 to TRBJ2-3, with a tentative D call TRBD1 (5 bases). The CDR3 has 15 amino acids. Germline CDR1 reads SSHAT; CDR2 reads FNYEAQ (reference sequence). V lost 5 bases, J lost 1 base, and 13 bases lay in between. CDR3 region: CASSPTPTGTDTQYF. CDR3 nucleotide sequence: TGTGCCAGCAGCCCAACCCCGACAGGCACAGATACGCAGTATTTT.

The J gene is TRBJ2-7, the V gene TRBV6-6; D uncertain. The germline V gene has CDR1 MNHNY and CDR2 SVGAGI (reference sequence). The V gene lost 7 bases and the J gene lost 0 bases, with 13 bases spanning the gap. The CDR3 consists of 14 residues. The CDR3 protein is CASKSGQSSYEQYF. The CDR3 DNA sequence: TGTGCCAGCAAATCGGGCCAGAGCTCCTACGAGCAGTACTTC.

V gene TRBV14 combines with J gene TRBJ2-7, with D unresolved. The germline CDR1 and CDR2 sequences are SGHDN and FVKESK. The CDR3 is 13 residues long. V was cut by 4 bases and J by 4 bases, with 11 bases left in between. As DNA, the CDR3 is TGTGCCAGCAGCCCGGTAGACACTTACGAGCAGTACTTC. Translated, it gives CASSPVDTYEQYF. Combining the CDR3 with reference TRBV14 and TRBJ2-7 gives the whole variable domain EAGVTQFPSHSVIEKGQTVTLRCDPISGHDNLYWYRRVMGKEIKFLLHFVKESKQDESGMPNNRFLAERTGGTYSTLKVQPAELEDSGVYFCASSPVDTYEQYFGPGTRLTVT.

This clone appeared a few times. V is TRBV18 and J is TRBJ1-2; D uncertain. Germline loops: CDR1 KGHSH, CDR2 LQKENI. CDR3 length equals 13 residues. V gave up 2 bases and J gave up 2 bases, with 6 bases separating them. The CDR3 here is CASSPTENYGYTF. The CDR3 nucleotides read TGTGCCAGCTCACCAACAGAGAACTATGGCTACACCTTC.

DNA of the CDR3: TGTGCCAGCAGACTAGGACAGGGGCGGATCACTGAAGCTTTCTTT. Its protein is CASRLGQGRITEAFF. V usage is TRBV27 and J usage is TRBJ1-1; 9 positions agree with TRBD1. CDR3 length equals 15 residues. V gave up 6 bases and J gave up 4 bases; unmatched junction bases: 9. In germline, CDR1 is MNHEY, CDR2 SMNVEV (reference sequence).

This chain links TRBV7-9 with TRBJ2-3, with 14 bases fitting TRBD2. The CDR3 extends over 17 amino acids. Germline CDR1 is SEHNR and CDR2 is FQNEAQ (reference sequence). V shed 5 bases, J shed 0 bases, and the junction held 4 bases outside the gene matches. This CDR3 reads CASSARLAGGSTDTQYF. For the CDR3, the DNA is TGTGCCAGCAGCGCCCGACTAGCGGGGGGGAGCACAGATACGCAGTATTTT.

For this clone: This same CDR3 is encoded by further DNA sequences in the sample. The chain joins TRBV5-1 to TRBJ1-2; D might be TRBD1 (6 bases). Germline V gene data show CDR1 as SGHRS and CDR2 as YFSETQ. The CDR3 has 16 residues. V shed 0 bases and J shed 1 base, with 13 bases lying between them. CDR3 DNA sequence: TGCGCCAGCAGCTTGGGTCCCGGACAGCTTAACTATGGCTACACCTTC. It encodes CASSLGPGQLNYGYTF.

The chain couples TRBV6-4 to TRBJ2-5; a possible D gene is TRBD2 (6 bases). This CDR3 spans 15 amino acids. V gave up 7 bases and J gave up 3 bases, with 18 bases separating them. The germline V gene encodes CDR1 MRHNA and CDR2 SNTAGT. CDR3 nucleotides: TGTGCCAGCAAACGGACTCGGCCGGGGGAAGAGACCCAGTACTTC. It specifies CASKRTRPGEETQYF.

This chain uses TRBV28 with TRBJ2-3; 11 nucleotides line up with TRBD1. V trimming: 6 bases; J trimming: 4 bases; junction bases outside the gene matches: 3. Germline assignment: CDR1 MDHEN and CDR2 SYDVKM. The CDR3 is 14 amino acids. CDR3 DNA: TGTGCCAGCAGGGGGACAGGGGGTTCAGATACGCAGTATTTT. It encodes CASRGTGGSDTQYF.

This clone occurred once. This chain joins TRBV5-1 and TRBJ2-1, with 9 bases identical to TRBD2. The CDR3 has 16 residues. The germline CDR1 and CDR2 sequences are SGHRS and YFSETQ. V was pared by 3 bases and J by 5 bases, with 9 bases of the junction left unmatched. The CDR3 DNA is TGCGCCAGCAGCTCCGTTAGCGGGGGAGCGAACAATGAGCAGTTCTTC. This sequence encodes CASSSVSGGANNEQFF.

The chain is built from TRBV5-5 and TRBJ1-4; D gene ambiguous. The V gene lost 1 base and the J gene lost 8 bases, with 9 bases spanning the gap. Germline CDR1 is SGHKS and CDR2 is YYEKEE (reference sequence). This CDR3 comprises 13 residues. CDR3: CASSLPEGEKLFF. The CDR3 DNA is TGTGCCAGCAGCTTGCCCGAGGGCGAAAAACTGTTTTTT.

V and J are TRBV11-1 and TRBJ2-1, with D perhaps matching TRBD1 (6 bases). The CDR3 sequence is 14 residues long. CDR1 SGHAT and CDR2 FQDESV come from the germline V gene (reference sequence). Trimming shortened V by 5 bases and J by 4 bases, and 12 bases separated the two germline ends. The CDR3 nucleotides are TGTGCCAGCAGCACCCGGACAGAATACAATGAGCAGTTCTTC. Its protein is CASSTRTEYNEQFF. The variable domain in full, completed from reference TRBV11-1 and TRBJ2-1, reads EAEVAQSPRYKITEKSQAVAFWCDPISGHATLYWYRQILGQGPELLVQFQDESVVDDSQLPKDRFSAERLKGVDSTLKIQPAELGDSAMYLCASSTRTEYNEQFFGPGTRLTVL.

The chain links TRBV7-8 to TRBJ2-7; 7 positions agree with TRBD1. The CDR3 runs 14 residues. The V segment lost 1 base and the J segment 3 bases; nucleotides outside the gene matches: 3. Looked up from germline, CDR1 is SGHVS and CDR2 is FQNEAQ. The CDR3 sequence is CASSLVGQSYEQYF. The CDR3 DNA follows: TGTGCCAGCAGCTTAGTGGGACAGAGCTACGAGCAGTACTTC.

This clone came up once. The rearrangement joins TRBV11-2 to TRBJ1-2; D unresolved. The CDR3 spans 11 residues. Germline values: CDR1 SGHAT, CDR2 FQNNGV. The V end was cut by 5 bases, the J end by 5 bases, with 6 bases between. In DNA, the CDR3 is TGTGCCAGCAGCCCCCAGTATGGCTACACCTTC. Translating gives CASSPQYGYTF.

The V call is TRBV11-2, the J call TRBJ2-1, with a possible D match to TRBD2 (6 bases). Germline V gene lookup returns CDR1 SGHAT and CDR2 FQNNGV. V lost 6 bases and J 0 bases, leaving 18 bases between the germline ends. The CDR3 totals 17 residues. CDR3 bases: TGTGCCAGCAGTCCCCTGGGAGGAGCCTACTCCTACAATGAGCAGTTCTTC. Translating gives CASSPLGGAYSYNEQFF.

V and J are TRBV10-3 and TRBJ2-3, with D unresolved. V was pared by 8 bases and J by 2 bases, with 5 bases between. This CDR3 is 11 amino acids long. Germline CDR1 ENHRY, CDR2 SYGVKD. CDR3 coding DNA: TGTGCCATCTTGAACACAGATACGCAGTATTTT. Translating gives CAILNTDTQYF.

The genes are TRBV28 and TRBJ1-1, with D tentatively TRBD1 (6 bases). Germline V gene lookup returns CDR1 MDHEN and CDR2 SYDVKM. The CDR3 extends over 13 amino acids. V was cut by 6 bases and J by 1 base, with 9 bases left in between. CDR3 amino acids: CASRPQGNTEAFF. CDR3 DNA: TGTGCCAGCAGACCACAGGGGAACACTGAAGCTTTCTTT.

In nucleotides, the CDR3 is TGTGCCAGTAGTAGCCGGGACGGAATGAATTCACCCCTCCACTTT. It translates to CASSSRDGMNSPLHF. The chain links TRBV19 to TRBJ1-6; D possibly corresponds to TRBD1 (5 bases). CDR3 length: 15 amino acids. The ends were cut back, 4 bases at V and 7 bases at J, with 14 bases in the middle. CDR1 is LNHDA and CDR2 is SQIVND in the germline V gene (reference sequence).

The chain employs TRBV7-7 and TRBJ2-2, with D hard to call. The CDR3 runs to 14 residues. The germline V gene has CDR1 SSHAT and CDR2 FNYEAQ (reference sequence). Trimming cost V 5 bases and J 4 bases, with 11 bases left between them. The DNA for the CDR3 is TGTGCCAGCAGCCCCGACTTCTTCACCGGGGAGCTGTTTTTT. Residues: CASSPDFFTGELFF.

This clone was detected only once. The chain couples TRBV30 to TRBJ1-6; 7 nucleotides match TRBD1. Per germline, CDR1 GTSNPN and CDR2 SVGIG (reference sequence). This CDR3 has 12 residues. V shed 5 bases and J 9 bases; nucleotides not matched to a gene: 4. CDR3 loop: CAWDRVRSPLHF. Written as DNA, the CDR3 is TGTGCCTGGGACAGGGTCCGTTCACCCCTCCACTTT.

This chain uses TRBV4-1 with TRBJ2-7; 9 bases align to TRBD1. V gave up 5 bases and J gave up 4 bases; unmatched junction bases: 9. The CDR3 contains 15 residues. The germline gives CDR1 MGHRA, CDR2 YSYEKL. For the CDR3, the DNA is TGCGCCAGCAGCGCGAACCCAGGACAGGGGTACGAGCAGTACTTC. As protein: CASSANPGQGYEQYF.

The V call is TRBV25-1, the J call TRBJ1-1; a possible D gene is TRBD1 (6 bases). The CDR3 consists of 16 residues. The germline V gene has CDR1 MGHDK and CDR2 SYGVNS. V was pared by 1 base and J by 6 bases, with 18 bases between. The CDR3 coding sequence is TGTGCCAGCAGTGAATCTAAGGGGGTGATGTTCGCTGAAGCTTTCTTT. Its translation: CASSESKGVMFAEAFF.

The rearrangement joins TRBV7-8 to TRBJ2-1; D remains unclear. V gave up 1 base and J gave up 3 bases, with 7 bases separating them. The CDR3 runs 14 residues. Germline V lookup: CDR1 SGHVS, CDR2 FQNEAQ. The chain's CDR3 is CASSLDIDYNEQFF. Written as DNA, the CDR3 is TGTGCCAGCAGCTTAGATATAGACTACAATGAGCAGTTCTTC.

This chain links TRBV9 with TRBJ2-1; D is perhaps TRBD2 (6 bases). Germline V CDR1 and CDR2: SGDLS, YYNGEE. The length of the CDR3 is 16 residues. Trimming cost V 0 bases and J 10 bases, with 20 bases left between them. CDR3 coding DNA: TGTGCCAGCAGCGTAGGCCTAGTGGGGGGAGAGTCGGAGCAGTTCTTC. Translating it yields CASSVGLVGGESEQFF.